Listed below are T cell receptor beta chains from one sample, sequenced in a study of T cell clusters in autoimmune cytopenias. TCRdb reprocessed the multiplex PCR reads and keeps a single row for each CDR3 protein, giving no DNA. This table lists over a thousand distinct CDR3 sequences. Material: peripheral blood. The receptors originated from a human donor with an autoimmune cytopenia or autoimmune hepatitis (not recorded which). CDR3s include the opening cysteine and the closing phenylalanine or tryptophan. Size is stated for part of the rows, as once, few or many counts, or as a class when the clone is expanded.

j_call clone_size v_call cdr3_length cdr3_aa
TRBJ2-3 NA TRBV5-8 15 CASSLGHTSTDTQYF
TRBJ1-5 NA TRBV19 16 CASRQQGLAGNQPQHF
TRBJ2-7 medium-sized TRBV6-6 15 CASSPGRGFAYEQYF
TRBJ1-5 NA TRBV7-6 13 CASSLSSNQPQHF
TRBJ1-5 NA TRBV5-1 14 CASSLRGGDQPQHF
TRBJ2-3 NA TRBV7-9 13 CASSLESTDTQYF
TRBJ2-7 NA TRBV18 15 CASSRDRISSYEQYF
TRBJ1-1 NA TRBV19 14 CASTRGRVGTEAFF
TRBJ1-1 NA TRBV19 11 CACSGSVEAFF
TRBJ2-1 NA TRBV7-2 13 CASSLGQSGGQFF
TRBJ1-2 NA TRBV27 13 CASSLQGGSRYTF
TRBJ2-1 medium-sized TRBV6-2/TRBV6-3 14 CASSFGTSYNEQFF
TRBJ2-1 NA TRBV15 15 CATSRGAGSYNEQFF
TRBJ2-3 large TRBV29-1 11 CSVSGQKTQYF
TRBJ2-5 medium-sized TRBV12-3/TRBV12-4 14 CASSPHQGKETQYF
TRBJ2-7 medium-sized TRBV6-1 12 CASGRQGYEQYF
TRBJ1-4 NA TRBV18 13 CASSPGRNEKLFF
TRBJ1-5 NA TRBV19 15 CAGDSGRGSNQPQHF
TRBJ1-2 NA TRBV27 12 CASSVGGYGYTF
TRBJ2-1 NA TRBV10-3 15 CAISGGDRDFGEQFF
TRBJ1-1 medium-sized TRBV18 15 CASSPPGVTNTEAFF
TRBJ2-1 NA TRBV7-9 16 CASSSASAAAYNEQFF
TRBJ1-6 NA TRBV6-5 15 CASSITGTGNSPLHF
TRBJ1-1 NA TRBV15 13 CATQDRFNTEAFF
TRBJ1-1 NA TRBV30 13 CAWIGPADTEAFF
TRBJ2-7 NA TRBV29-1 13 CSVDGQGNDEQYF
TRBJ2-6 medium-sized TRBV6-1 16 CASSAGDRGGANVLTF
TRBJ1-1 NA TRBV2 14 CASSFGAVNTEAFF
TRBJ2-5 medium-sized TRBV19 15 CASSSRDRGRETQYF
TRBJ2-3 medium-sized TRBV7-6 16 CASSVTSGGRTDTQYF
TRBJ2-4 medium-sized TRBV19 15 CASSRFPGTKNIQYF
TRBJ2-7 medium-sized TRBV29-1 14 CSVSRVGGIDEQYF
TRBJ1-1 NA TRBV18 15 CASSPRDRVGTEAFF
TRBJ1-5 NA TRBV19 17 CASSIGVHKQRNQPQHF
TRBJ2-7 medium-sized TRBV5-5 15 CASSLWSGAGYEQYF
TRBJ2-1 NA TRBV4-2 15 CASSQEGLYHNEQFF
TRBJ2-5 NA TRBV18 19 CASSPRMGTGQGVQETQYF
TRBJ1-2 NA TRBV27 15 CASTSLGAGAYGYTF
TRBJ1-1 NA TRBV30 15 CAWSPPGQPNTEAFF
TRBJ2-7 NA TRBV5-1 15 CASSLGGGSGYEQYF
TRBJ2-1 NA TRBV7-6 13 CASSSRGRDEQFF
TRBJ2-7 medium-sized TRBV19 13 CASSRSGAYEQYF
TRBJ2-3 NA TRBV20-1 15 CSARDLAGDIDTQYF
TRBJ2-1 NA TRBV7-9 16 CASSPLGTSGVNEQFF
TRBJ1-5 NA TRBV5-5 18 CASSFFQGPGQLNQPQHF
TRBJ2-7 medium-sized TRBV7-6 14 CASSPYEKAHEQYF
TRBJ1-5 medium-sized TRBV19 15 CASSWTGGSNQPQHF
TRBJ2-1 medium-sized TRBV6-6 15 CASSLGAGEYNEQFF
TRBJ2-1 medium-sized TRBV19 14 CASSISLASNEQFF
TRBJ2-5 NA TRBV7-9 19 CASSPGISGLAGRQETQYF
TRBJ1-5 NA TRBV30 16 CAWSVLGDRRNQPQHF
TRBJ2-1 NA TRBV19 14 CASSMSRDYNEQFF
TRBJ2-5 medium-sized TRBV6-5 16 CASSLAGRGGRETQYF
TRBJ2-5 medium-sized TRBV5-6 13 CASSSLYQETQYF
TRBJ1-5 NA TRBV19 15 CASSRYGQGNQPQHF
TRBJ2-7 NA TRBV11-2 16 CASSSPLGQGFWRQYF